This is a list of T cell receptor beta chains from one sample in a study of blood T cell repertoires in COVID-19. Clones were sequenced by immunoSEQ multiplex PCR, and TCRdb holds only the in-frame ones, with some missing. The repertoire consists of about 59,000 clones, with 70% to 85% occurring once and the leading ten covering roughly 10%. The material sequenced was peripheral blood. The source is a human donor in a cohort sampled during active COVID-19. The CDR3 runs from the conserved cysteine through the conserved F or W. Each record gives: D gene, J gene, clone size, V gene, CDR3 protein, CDR3 DNA. D genes are given only for firm matches. Size is omitted from some rows. Given values are once, few, many or a class for expanded clones.

>TRBD2|TRBJ2-1|few|TRBV6-5
CASSLAGNTGEQFF
TGTGCCAGCAGTTTAGCGGGAAACACTGGGGAGCAGTTCTTC
>-|TRBJ2-7|few|TRBV19
CATAKGEVYEQYF
TGTGCCACGGCGAAAGGGGAGGTATACGAGCAGTACTTC
>-|TRBJ2-5|-|TRBV30
CAWSDLGETQYF
TGTGCCTGGAGTGACCTTGGCGAGACCCAGTACTTC
>-|TRBJ2-3|-|TRBV27
CASSFRASTDTQYF
TGTGCCAGCAGTTTCAGGGCTTCCACAGATACGCAGTATTTT
>TRBD2|TRBJ2-1|-|TRBV25-1
CASSRAGGSGEQFF
TGTGCCAGCAGTCGGGCGGGAGGATCAGGCGAGCAGTTCTTC
>-|TRBJ2-2|-|TRBV3-1/TRBV3-2
CGYGELNTGELFF
TGTGGGTACGGGGAGCTGAACACCGGGGAGCTGTTTTTT
>TRBD2|TRBJ2-3|-|TRBV28
CASSWRGSGPDTQYF
TGTGCCAGCAGTTGGCGCGGGAGTGGCCCAGATACGCAGTATTTT
>TRBD2|TRBJ2-5|-|TRBV4-3
CASSQELAGSQETQYF
TGCGCCAGCAGCCAAGAGCTAGCGGGTAGCCAAGAGACCCAGTACTTC
>-|TRBJ2-5|-|TRBV4-1
CASSQGLSGVIETQYF
TGCGCCAGCAGCCAAGGTTTGTCAGGGGTGATTGAGACCCAGTACTTC
>TRBD1|TRBJ2-7|-|TRBV5-4
CASSDRDTSYEQYF
TGTGCCAGCTCGGACAGGGACACCTCCTACGAGCAGTACTTC
>-|TRBJ2-7|few|TRBV30
CAWSVGQPYEQYF
TGTGCCTGGAGTGTGGGCCAGCCCTACGAGCAGTACTTC
>-|TRBJ2-3|-|TRBV9
CASSVGWDFGNTQYF
TGTGCCAGCAGCGTAGGATGGGACTTCGGTAATACGCAGTATTTT
>TRBD2|TRBJ2-5|-|TRBV7-9
CASSLQREGLMGETQYF
TGTGCCAGCAGCTTACAGCGGGAGGGCCTAATGGGAGAGACCCAGTACTTC
>TRBD1|TRBJ2-3|-|TRBV19
CATIHPGTGGGPDTQYF
TGTGCCACCATTCACCCCGGGACAGGGGGCGGCCCAGATACGCAGTATTTT
>-|TRBJ2-5|-|TRBV3-1/TRBV3-2
CAGGSGPWETQYF
TGTGCCGGGGGCTCCGGGCCTTGGGAGACCCAGTACTTC
>TRBD2|TRBJ2-7|-|TRBV20-1
CSASDSGRAYEQYF
TGCAGTGCTAGTGATAGCGGGAGGGCCTACGAGCAGTACTTC
>TRBD1|TRBJ1-1|-|TRBV4-1
CASSQGGARTGDLYTEAFF
TGCGCCAGCAGCCAAGGGGGTGCAAGGACAGGGGATCTTTACACTGAAGCTTTCTTT
>-|TRBJ2-4|-|TRBV10-3
CAISDNGPSAKNIQYF
TGTGCCATCAGTGATAATGGGCCATCGGCCAAAAACATTCAGTACTTC
>-|TRBJ1-1|-|TRBV7-8
CASSPGGDTEAFF
TGTGCCAGCAGCCCGGGGGGGGACACTGAAGCTTTCTTT
>-|TRBJ2-7|-|TRBV5-4
CASSRPGGPYEQYF
TGTGCCAGCAGCCGACCGGGGGGCCCCTACGAGCAGTACTTC
>TRBD1|TRBJ1-3|-|TRBV28
CASSQTGEGNTIYF
TGTGCCAGCAGTCAAACAGGGGAGGGAAACACCATATATTTT
>-|TRBJ1-5|-|TRBV28
CASSLGDYQPQHF
TGTGCCAGCAGTTTAGGAGACTATCAGCCCCAGCATTTT
>TRBD2|TRBJ2-5|-|TRBV7-8
CASSIRAGAGQETQYF
TGTGCCAGCAGCATCAGAGCGGGAGCGGGCCAAGAGACCCAGTACTTC
>-|TRBJ2-7|-|TRBV11-2
CASSLNSGRGSEQYF
TGTGCCAGCAGCTTAAACTCGGGTAGGGGATCCGAGCAGTACTTC
>TRBD1|TRBJ2-5|-|TRBV24-1
CATSGRPSQGQAIQETQYF
TGTGCCACCAGTGGCCGACCCTCCCAGGGACAGGCCATCCAGGAGACCCAGTACTTC
>-|TRBJ1-1|-|TRBV18
CASSPAQAGTEAFF
TGTGCCAGCTCACCGGCCCAGGCGGGGACTGAAGCTTTCTTT
>-|TRBJ2-5|-|TRBV30
CAWSPFETQYF
TGTGCCTGGAGCCCTTTCGAGACCCAGTACTTC
>-|TRBJ1-5|few|TRBV6-1
CASSAPGVGTNQPQHF
TGTGCCAGCAGTGCCCCCGGGGTAGGGACAAATCAGCCCCAGCATTTT
>TRBD2|TRBJ2-3|-|TRBV5-1
CASRGVSGSSDTQYF
TGCGCCAGCCGGGGGGTTAGCGGGAGTTCAGATACGCAGTATTTT
>-|TRBJ2-3|-|TRBV7-2
CASSFRGIDTQYF
TGTGCCAGCAGCTTCAGGGGTATAGATACGCAGTATTTT